What follows is one TCR beta chain and its context. Clones were sequenced by immunoSEQ multiplex PCR, and TCRdb holds only the in-frame ones, with some missing. The table shows almost 350,000 clones, with about 88% occurring only once. The record originates from a study of blood T cell repertoires in COVID-19. V lost 4 bases, J lost 2 bases, and 5 bases stayed unmatched. Germline assignment: CDR1 LNHDA and CDR2 SQIVND (reference sequence). The CDR3 sequence is 15 residues long. Adults between roughly 18 and 89 years of age took part from approximately 24 US areas. Participant reports of clinical history set cohort assignment. The study recruited exposed participants who had met a COVID-19 case within 2 weeks before entry.

The chain links TRBV19 to TRBJ2-1; TRBD2 agrees at 7 bases. This sequence was found in a woman aged 25 to 45 who had been exposed to COVID-19. The specimen was PBMCs or T cells enriched from blood (not recorded which). The CDR3 sequence is CASSTSGTTYNEQFF. The CDR3 DNA follows: TGTGCCAGTAGTACGTCCGGGACTACCTACAATGAGCAGTTCTTC.